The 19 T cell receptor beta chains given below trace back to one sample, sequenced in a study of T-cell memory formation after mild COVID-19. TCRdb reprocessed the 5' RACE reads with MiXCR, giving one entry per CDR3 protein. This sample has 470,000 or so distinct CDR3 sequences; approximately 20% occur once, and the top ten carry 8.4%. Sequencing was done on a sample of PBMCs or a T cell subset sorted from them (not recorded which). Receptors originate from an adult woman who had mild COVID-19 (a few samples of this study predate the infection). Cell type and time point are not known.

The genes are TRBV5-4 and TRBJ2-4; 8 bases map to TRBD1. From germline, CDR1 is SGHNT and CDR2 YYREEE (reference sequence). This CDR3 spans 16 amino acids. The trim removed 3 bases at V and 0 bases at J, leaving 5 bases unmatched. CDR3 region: CASSSGQGLAKNIQYF. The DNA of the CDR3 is TGTGCCAGCAGCTCCGGACAGGGATTAGCCAAAAACATTCAGTACTTC. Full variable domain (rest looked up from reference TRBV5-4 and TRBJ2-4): ETGVTQSPTHLIKTRGQQVTLRCSSQSGHNTVSWYQQALGQGPQFIFQYYREEENGRGNFPPRFSGLQFPNYSSELNVNALELDDSALYLCASSSGQGLAKNIQYFGAGTRLSVL.

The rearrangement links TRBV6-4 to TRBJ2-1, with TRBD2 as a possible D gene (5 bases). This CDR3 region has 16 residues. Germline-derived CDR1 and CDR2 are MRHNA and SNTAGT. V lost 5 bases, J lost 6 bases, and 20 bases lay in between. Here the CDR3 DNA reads TGTGCCAGCAGTCCGTATCCTAGCTCAAAAGGCAATGAGCAGTTCTTC. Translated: CASSPYPSSKGNEQFF.

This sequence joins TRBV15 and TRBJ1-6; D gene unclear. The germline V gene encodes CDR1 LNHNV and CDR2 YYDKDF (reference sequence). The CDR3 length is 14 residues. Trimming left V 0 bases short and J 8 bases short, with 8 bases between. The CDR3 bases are TGTGCCACCAGCAGAGATCGCGGGGATTCACCCCTCCACTTT. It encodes CATSRDRGDSPLHF.

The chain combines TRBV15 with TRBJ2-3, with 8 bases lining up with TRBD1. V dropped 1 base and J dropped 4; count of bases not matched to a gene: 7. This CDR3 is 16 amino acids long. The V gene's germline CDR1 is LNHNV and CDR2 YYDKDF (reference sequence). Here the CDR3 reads CATSRVPQGASDTQYF. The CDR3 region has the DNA TGTGCCACCAGCAGAGTCCCTCAGGGGGCCTCAGATACGCAGTATTTT.

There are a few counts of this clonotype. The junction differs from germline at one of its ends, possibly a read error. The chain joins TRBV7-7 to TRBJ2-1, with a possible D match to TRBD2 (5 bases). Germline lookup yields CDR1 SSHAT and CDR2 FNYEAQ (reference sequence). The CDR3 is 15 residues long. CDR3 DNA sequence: TGTGCTAGCAGCCCCCAGCGGAGCTCCTACAATGAGCAGTTCTTC. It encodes CASSPQRSSYNEQFF. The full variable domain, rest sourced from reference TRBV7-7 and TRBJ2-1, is GAGVSQSPRYKVTKRGQDVTLRCDPISSHATLYWYQQALGQGPEFLTYFNYEAQPDKSGLPSDRFSAERPEGSISTLTIQRTEQRDSAMYRCASSPQRSSYNEQFFGPGTRLTVL.

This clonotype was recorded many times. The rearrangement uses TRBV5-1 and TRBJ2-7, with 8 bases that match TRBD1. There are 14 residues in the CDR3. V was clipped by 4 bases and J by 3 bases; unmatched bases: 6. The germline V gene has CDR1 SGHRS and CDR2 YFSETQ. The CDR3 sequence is CASSRDGQGYEQYF. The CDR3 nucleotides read TGCGCCAGCAGCCGAGACGGACAGGGCTACGAGCAGTACTTC.

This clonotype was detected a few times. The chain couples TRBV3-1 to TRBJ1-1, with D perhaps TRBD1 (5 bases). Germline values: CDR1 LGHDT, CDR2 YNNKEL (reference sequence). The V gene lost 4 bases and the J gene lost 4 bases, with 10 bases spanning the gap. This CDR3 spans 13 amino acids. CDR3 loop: CASSRGHGTEAFF. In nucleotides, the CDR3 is TGTGCCAGCAGCCGGGGCCATGGCACTGAAGCTTTCTTT. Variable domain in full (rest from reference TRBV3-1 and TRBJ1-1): DTAVSQTPKYLVTQMGNDKSIKCEQNLGHDTMYWYKQDSKKFLKIMFSYNNKELIINETVPNRFSPKSPDKAHLNLHINSLELGDSAVYFCASSRGHGTEAFFGQGTRLTVV.

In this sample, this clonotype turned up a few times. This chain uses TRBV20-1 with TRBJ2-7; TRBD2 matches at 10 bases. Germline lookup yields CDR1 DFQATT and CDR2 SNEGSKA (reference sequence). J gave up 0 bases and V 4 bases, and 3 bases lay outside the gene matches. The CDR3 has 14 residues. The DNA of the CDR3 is TGCAGTGCTACTAGCGGGAGAAGCTCCTACGAGCAGTACTTC. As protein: CSATSGRSSYEQYF.

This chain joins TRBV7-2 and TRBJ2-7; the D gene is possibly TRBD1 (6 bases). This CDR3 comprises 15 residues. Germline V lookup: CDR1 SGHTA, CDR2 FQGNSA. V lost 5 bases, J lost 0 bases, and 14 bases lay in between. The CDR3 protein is CASSQGGFSSYEQYF. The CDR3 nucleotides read TGTGCCAGCAGCCAAGGGGGTTTTAGCTCCTACGAGCAGTACTTC.

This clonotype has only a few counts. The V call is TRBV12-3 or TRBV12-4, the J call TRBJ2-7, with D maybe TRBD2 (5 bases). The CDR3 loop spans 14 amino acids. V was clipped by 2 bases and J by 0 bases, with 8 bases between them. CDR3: CASSLWESSYEQYF. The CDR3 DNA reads TGTGCCAGCAGTTTATGGGAGTCCTCCTACGAGCAGTACTTC.

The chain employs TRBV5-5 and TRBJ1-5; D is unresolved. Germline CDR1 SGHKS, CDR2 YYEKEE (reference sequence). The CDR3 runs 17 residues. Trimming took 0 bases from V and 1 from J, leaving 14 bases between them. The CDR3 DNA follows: TGTGCCAGCAGCTTGGAGCGGCCGACCGGGAGCAATCAGCCCCAGCATTTT. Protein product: CASSLERPTGSNQPQHF.

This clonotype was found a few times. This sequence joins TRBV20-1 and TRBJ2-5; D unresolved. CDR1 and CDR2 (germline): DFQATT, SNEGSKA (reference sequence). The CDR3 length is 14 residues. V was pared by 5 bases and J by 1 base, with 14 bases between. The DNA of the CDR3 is TGCAGTGCTCGTAGCTGGCGGTCCCAAGAGACCCAGTACTTC. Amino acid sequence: CSARSWRSQETQYF.

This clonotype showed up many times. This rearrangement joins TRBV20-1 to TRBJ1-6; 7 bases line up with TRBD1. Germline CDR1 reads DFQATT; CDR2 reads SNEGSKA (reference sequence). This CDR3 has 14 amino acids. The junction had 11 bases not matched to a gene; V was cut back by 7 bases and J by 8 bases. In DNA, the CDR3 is TGCAGTGTGATGCCGGGGACAGTATATTCACCCCTCCACTTT. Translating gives CSVMPGTVYSPLHF.

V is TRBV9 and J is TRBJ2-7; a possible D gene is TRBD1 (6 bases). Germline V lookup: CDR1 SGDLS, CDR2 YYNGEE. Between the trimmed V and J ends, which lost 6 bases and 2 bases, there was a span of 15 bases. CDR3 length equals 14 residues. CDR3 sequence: CASTLVGTPYEQYF. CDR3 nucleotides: TGTGCCAGCACCCTAGTCGGGACACCCTACGAGCAGTACTTC. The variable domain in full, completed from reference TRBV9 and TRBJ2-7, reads DSGVTQTPKHLITATGQRVTLRCSPRSGDLSVYWYQQSLDQGLQFLIQYYNGEERAKGNILERFSAQQFPDLHSELNLSSLELGDSALYFCASTLVGTPYEQYFGPGTRLTVT.

CDR3 bases: TGTGCCAGCAGCTTAGGGACTAGCGAGTACAATGAGCAGTTCTTC. Translating gives CASSLGTSEYNEQFF. The chain is built from TRBV11-3 and TRBJ2-1; 9 bases are a match to TRBD2. The J segment lost 4 bases and the V segment lost 1 base, leaving 2 bases of the junction unmatched. The germline gives CDR1 SGHNT, CDR2 YENEEA. This CDR3 region has 15 residues.

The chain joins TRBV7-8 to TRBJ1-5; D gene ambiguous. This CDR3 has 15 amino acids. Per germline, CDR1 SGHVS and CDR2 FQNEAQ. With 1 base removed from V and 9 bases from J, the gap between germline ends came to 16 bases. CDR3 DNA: TGTGCCAGCAGCTTAGGGTTCAGTCGCGAGGGGCCCCAGCATTTT. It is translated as CASSLGFSREGPQHF. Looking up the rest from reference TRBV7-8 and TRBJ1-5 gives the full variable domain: GAGVSQSPRYKVAKRGQDVALRCDPISGHVSLFWYQQALGQGPEFLTYFQNEAQLDKSGLPSDRFFAERPEGSVSTLKIQRTQQEDSAVYLCASSLGFSREGPQHFGDGTRLSIL.

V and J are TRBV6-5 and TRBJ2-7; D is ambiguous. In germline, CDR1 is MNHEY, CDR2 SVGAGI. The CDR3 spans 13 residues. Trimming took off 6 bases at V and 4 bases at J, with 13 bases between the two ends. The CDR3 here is CASRPAMLYEQYF. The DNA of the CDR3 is TGTGCCAGCAGACCCGCTATGCTTTACGAGCAGTACTTC.

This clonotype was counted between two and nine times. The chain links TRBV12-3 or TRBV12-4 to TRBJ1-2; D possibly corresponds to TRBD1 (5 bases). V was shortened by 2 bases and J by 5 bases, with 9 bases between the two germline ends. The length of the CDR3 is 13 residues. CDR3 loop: CASSLQGIYGYTF. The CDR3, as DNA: TGTGCCAGCAGTTTACAGGGAATTTATGGCTACACCTTC.

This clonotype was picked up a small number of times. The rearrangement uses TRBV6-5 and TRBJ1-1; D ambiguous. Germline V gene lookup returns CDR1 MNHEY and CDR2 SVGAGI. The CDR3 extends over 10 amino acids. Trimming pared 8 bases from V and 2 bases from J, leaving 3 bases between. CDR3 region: CASGNTEAFF. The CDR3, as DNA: TGTGCCAGCGGCAACACTGAAGCTTTCTTT.